Described below is a single T cell receptor (beta chain) sequence and its context. Its antigen is undetermined. Use of 60 Vbeta and 13 Jbeta primers characterized the PCR. Data came from immunoSEQ multiplex PCR; TCRdb stores just in-frame clones and leaves some out. The data contain 100,000 to 150,000 clones, around 85% of them seen just once; the ten biggest clones take up more than 3%. Germline V CDR1 and CDR2: SGHDN, FVKESK. This CDR3 has 17 residues. V lost 0 bases, J lost 2 bases, and 8 bases stayed unmatched. These data are taken from a study of cytomegalovirus exposure and HLA in healthy donors. Study information: Tens of millions of unique TCRs from HLA-typed donors made up an early data release.

Study-wide points: Exclusion applied to some V segments, including TRBV6-2 and TRBV6-3, as they were indistinguishable. According to the study, roughly 160 TCR beta chains were cytomegalovirus-associated.

This clonotype was sampled from a man younger than 30 in good health and CMV-seropositive. The chain carries TRBV14 and TRBJ2-3, with 7 nucleotides matching TRBD2. What was sequenced was PBMCs. The CDR3 protein is CASSQEWPGGYTDTQYF. CDR3 nucleotides: TGTGCCAGCAGCCAAGAGTGGCCGGGGGGTTACACAGATACGCAGTATTTT.